A selection of T cell receptor beta chains follows, all from one sample in a study of T cells expressing NK-cell markers. TCRdb reanalyzed the 5' RACE reads, giving one entry per CDR3 protein sequence and no DNA. The data include 550,000 to 600,000 distinct CDR3 sequences; the top ten clones carry less than 4.5%. The sample taken for sequencing was blood T cells: a sorted CD56 or NKG2C T cell subset, CD4+ or CD8+ T cells, or bulk PBMC T cells (not recorded which). The receptors stem from a man aged 18 to 30 in good health. The CDR3 runs from the conserved cysteine through the conserved F or W.

TRBJ1-5	TRBV12-3/TRBV12-4	CASTPRGSPNQPQHF
TRBJ1-4	TRBV24-1	CATSGDPEKLFF
TRBJ2-2	TRBV4-1	CASSQGGRGELFF
TRBJ2-3	TRBV15	CATSRDSGRTDTQYF
TRBJ2-1	TRBV3-1	CASRGGAGNNNEQFF
TRBJ1-5	TRBV12-3/TRBV12-4	CASSLDGTGGGQPQHF
TRBJ2-2	TRBV11-2	CASSPFVLAGGPHGELFF
TRBJ2-7	TRBV18	CASSPPGGSYEQYF
TRBJ2-1	TRBV6-2/TRBV6-3	CASSYSRVGLYNEQFF
TRBJ1-5	TRBV7-9	CASSTSGTGNQPQHF
TRBJ2-1	TRBV20-1	CSAPIAVGYNEQFF
TRBJ2-1	TRBV7-9	CASSLQRLRVNEQFF
TRBJ2-5	TRBV15	CATSRSGQVQETQYF
TRBJ2-1	TRBV4-1	CASSRGGLAGRGDEQFF
TRBJ1-5	TRBV19	CASSIDPPKNQPQHF
TRBJ1-4	TRBV11-2	CASSSTGNWELFF
TRBJ2-2	TRBV6-5	CASTGATGITGELFF
TRBJ2-2	TRBV7-2	CASSFGGNGELFF
TRBJ2-1	TRBV4-3	CASSQESRVRVEQFF
TRBJ2-1	TRBV5-1	CASSLVGSKVRLAGSEQFF
TRBJ2-4	TRBV11-2	CASSLGLGELAKNIQYF
TRBJ2-1	TRBV12-3/TRBV12-4	CASSRTGVSYNEQFF
TRBJ2-1	TRBV29-1	CSVEGVRGSYNEQFF
TRBJ2-2	TRBV15	CATSGETGELFF
TRBJ2-5	TRBV6-2/TRBV6-3	CASLTSGRARETQYF
TRBJ2-5	TRBV7-9	CASSLVGQGDETQYF
TRBJ1-1	TRBV6-1	CASSPSGRGTEAFF
TRBJ2-1	TRBV6-1	CASGGSDYNEQFF
TRBJ2-1	TRBV5-6	CASSLLSGGGRHTGQFF
TRBJ2-7	TRBV15	CATSRDLNGAEQYF
TRBJ1-5	TRBV27	CASSLTGKGQPQHF
TRBJ2-1	TRBV20-1	CSARDRNLAANYNEQFF
TRBJ2-2	TRBV5-1	CASSSPGLAGHKRIGELFF
TRBJ2-1	TRBV7-8	CASSFDRAGRNEQFF
TRBJ2-1	TRBV5-4	CASSLVHRKGEQFF
TRBJ2-3	TRBV6-5	CASSYRGNLDTQYF
TRBJ2-6	TRBV29-1	CSVDRQGASGGANVLTF
TRBJ2-5	TRBV29-1	CSVERDSQQETQYF
TRBJ2-3	TRBV29-1	CSVAGAGALTDTQYF
TRBJ2-1	TRBV7-8	CASSFSIPISGDEQFF
TRBJ2-2	TRBV6-5	CASSYSWTDDTGELFF
TRBJ1-1	TRBV7-9	CASTVLMNTEAFF
TRBJ2-1	TRBV29-1	CSVEGGLEQFF
TRBJ1-2	TRBV12-3/TRBV12-4	CASSLKGHDAGYTF
TRBJ2-1	TRBV15	CATSARPSSYNEQFF
TRBJ2-7	TRBV5-1	CASSVGTGPLEQYF
TRBJ1-6	TRBV18	CASSPPGQGVGSPLHF
TRBJ1-1	TRBV27	CASKTSMGIGAFF